A single sample gave rise to the 26 T cell receptor beta chains below, sequenced in a study of glioma-infiltrating T cells after dendritic cell vaccination. Sequenced by immunoSEQ multiplex PCR; TCRdb stores in-frame clones only, minus some. The table includes tens of thousands of clones, approximately 80% detected once. Material: blood, obtained before dendritic cell vaccination. Receptor source: a human donor with glioblastoma.

The J gene is TRBJ2-5, the V gene TRBV6-5, with a possible D match to TRBD1 (6 bases). The V gene lost 3 bases and the J gene lost 7 bases, with 18 bases spanning the gap. This CDR3 contains 15 residues. In germline, CDR1 is MNHEY, CDR2 SVGAGI. CDR3 residues: CASSYLRGTTRTQYF. The CDR3 coding sequence is TGTGCCAGCAGTTATCTCAGGGGCACTACTCGGACCCAGTACTTC.

The rearrangement links TRBV2 to TRBJ1-2; TRBD1 is a possible D gene (5 bases). CDR1 is SNHLY, CDR2 FYNNEI, per germline. The CDR3 has 15 residues. V shed 8 bases and J shed 2 bases, with 18 bases lying between them. The chain's CDR3 is CASLVLPGGNYGYTF. CDR3 DNA: TGTGCCAGCCTTGTCCTTCCGGGGGGGAACTATGGCTACACCTTC.

This clone was seen only a few times. The CDR3 loop is CASSQGQGGDTGELFF. DNA of the CDR3: TGCGCCAGCAGCCAAGGGCAGGGAGGCGACACCGGGGAGCTGTTTTTT. V gene TRBV4-3 combines with J gene TRBJ2-2, with D possibly being TRBD2 (6 bases). V lost 1 base to trimming and J lost 3 bases, with 12 bases between them. The length of the CDR3 is 16 residues. Looked up from germline, CDR1 is LGHNA and CDR2 is YSLEER.

The chain employs TRBV7-3 and TRBJ2-7; D unresolved. The CDR3 sequence is 15 residues long. The V end lost 2 bases, the J end lost 0 bases, and 11 bases lay between the germline ends. Germline assignment: CDR1 SGHTA and CDR2 FQGTGA. The CDR3 is CASSLGPASSYEQYF. The DNA of the CDR3 is TGTGCCAGCAGCTTAGGGCCAGCTTCCTCCTACGAGCAGTACTTC.

The V call is TRBV5-4, the J call TRBJ1-2; D is ambiguous. The CDR3 sequence is 13 residues long. Trimming cost V 2 bases and J 3 bases, with 8 bases left between them. Germline lookup yields CDR1 SGHNT and CDR2 YYREEE (reference sequence). In DNA form, the CDR3 reads TGTGCCAGCAGCTTATCCCCTGACTATGGCTACACCTTC. Translated, it gives CASSLSPDYGYTF.

The chain has TRBV7-8 and TRBJ2-3; 7 bases agree with TRBD2. CDR3 size: 16 residues. Germline V lookup: CDR1 SGHVS, CDR2 FQNEAQ. J gave up 3 bases and V 5 bases, and 11 bases lay outside the gene matches. This chain's CDR3 is CASSGLERGATDTQYF. Written as DNA, the CDR3 is TGTGCCAGCAGCGGCTTGGAGCGGGGTGCGACAGATACGCAGTATTTT.

V usage is TRBV7-9 and J usage is TRBJ2-7; no reliable D call. Trimming shortened V by 1 base and J by 3 bases, and 7 bases separated the two germline ends. Germline CDR1 SEHNR, CDR2 FQNEAQ (reference sequence). This CDR3 has 13 residues. The CDR3 nucleotides read TGTGCCAGCAGCTTAGATCCCAGCTACGAGCAGTACTTC. It encodes CASSLDPSYEQYF.

The V call is TRBV7-7, the J call TRBJ2-2; 9 bases align to TRBD2. The CDR3 is 17 residues long. The ends lost 1 base at V and 3 bases at J; junction bases unmatched: 6. The germline CDR1 and CDR2 sequences are SSHAT and FNYEAQ (reference sequence). The CDR3: CASSLEYSGGHTGELFF. CDR3 bases: TGTGCCAGCAGCTTAGAGTATAGCGGGGGACACACCGGGGAGCTGTTTTTT.

The rearrangement uses TRBV10-3 and TRBJ2-7, with a weak D call TRBD1 (6 bases). This CDR3 has 14 residues. The V and J ends lost 2 bases and 0 bases respectively, with 8 bases between them. From germline, CDR1 is ENHRY and CDR2 SYGVKD. The CDR3 loop reads CAISEQDSSYEQYF. CDR3 in DNA: TGTGCCATCAGTGAGCAGGACAGCTCCTACGAGCAGTACTTC.

The chain recombines TRBV4-2 with TRBJ1-2; 7 nucleotides match TRBD1. In germline, CDR1 is LGHNA, CDR2 YNFKEQ. This CDR3 spans 13 amino acids. Trimming cost V 4 bases and J 4 bases; bases outside gene matches: 3. CDR3 sequence: CASSPGGSYGYTF. CDR3 in DNA: TGTGCCAGCAGCCCAGGGGGGAGCTATGGCTACACCTTC.

V gene TRBV14 combines with J gene TRBJ2-1, with 8 bases that match TRBD2. Germline assignment: CDR1 SGHDN and CDR2 FVKESK. The V segment lost 3 bases and the J segment 0 bases; nucleotides outside the gene matches: 7. CDR3 length: 17 amino acids. The CDR3 DNA follows: TGTGCCAGCAGCCACTCACTAGCGGCTAGCTCCTACAATGAGCAGTTCTTC. Encoded protein: CASSHSLAASSYNEQFF.

The rearrangement uses TRBV7-6 and TRBJ2-3; D gene unclear. In germline, CDR1 is SGHVS, CDR2 FNYEAQ. The ends were cut back, 3 bases at V and 3 bases at J, with 10 bases in the middle. This CDR3 region has 14 residues. In DNA form, the CDR3 reads TGTGCCAGCAGCTTCCAAACCCGGACAGATACGCAGTATTTT. Translating it yields CASSFQTRTDTQYF.

This clone has just a few counts. The rearrangement joins TRBV30 to TRBJ2-7; TRBD1 might be the D (6 bases). Germline V gene data show CDR1 as GTSNPN and CDR2 as SVGIG (reference sequence). Trimming took 4 bases from V and 4 from J, leaving 14 bases between them. The CDR3 has 13 residues. CDR3 sequence (DNA): TGTGCCTGGAAAGCAGGGGCTAAATACGAGCAGTACTTC. It specifies CAWKAGAKYEQYF. The variable domain in full, with the rest retrieved from reference TRBV30 and TRBJ2-7, is SQTIHQWPATLVQPVGSPLSLECTVEGTSNPNLYWYRQAAGRGLQLLFYSVGIGQISSEVPQNLSASRPQDRQFILSSKKLLLSDSGFYLCAWKAGAKYEQYFGPGTRLTVT.

The chain links TRBV11-2 to TRBJ2-3, with TRBD2 matching 10 bases. The CDR3 totals 17 residues. V gave up 6 bases and J gave up 6 bases; unmatched junction bases: 15. The germline CDR1 and CDR2 sequences are SGHAT and FQNNGV. The CDR3 DNA reads as TGTGCCAGCAGTCCAGCGGGGGGGCCCCGAGTTGGGGATACGCAGTATTTT. Its translation: CASSPAGGPRVGDTQYF.

The chain is built from TRBV18 and TRBJ2-5; 10 positions match TRBD1. The length of the CDR3 is 13 residues. Germline trimming cut 8 bases from V and 3 bases from J; bases unmatched to any gene: 3. Germline V gene data show CDR1 as KGHSH and CDR2 as LQKENI. The CDR3: CASTGQGEETQYF. CDR3 nucleotides: TGTGCCAGCACCGGACAGGGGGAAGAGACCCAGTACTTC.

This sequence joins TRBV11-2 and TRBJ2-1; the D gene is possibly TRBD2 (6 bases). Trimming stripped 4 bases from V and 6 bases from J, with 19 bases between. Germline loops: CDR1 SGHAT, CDR2 FQNNGV. This CDR3 comprises 16 residues. As DNA, the CDR3 is TGTGCCAGCAGCTCCCGTGGAGGGGTCCGAGGCAATGAGCAGTTCTTC. This gives the protein CASSSRGGVRGNEQFF.

This chain joins TRBV30 and TRBJ2-7, with D possibly being TRBD2 (5 bases). The V gene's germline CDR1 is GTSNPN and CDR2 SVGIG (reference sequence). With 3 bases removed from V and 2 bases from J, the gap between germline ends came to 5 bases. The CDR3 extends over 11 amino acids. The CDR3 loop reads CAWSGAYEQYF. CDR3 bases: TGTGCCTGGAGCGGGGCCTACGAGCAGTACTTC.

This chain connects TRBV12-5 to TRBJ2-1; 9 bases line up with TRBD2. Germline CDR1 LGHNT, CDR2 FRNRAP. The V and J ends lost 4 bases and 4 bases, in that order; junction bases with no gene match: 11. This CDR3 has 17 amino acids. This chain's CDR3 is CASGSLGRLAAYNEQFF. CDR3 nucleotides: TGTGCTAGTGGTTCCCTCGGGAGACTAGCGGCTTACAATGAGCAGTTCTTC.

The chain is built from TRBV7-9 and TRBJ1-1; TRBD1 aligns across 7 bases. Germline loops: CDR1 SEHNR, CDR2 FQNEAQ (reference sequence). This CDR3 spans 17 amino acids. J gave up 3 bases and V 8 bases, and 18 bases lay outside the gene matches. CDR3 protein: CASEGGQNSVADTEAFF. The CDR3 nucleotides read TGTGCCAGCGAGGGGGGACAGAATTCTGTCGCGGACACTGAAGCTTTCTTT.

The chain joins TRBV12-5 to TRBJ1-4, with D possibly matching TRBD1 (5 bases). Germline V gene sequence: CDR1 LGHNT, CDR2 FRNRAP. The V and J ends lost 3 bases and 7 bases respectively, with 9 bases between them. The CDR3 consists of 13 residues. CDR3 nucleotide sequence: TGTGCTAGTGGTTTAGCAGGGATTGAAAAACTGTTTTTT. It encodes CASGLAGIEKLFF.

The rearrangement uses TRBV11-1 and TRBJ2-7, with 7 nucleotides matching TRBD1. The CDR3 sequence is 14 residues long. Trimming removed 5 bases from V and 3 bases from J; junction bases left unmatched: 7. Germline CDR1 and CDR2: SGHAT and FQDESV (reference sequence). This chain's CDR3 is CASSPDRTVYEQYF. CDR3 sequence (DNA): TGTGCCAGCAGCCCGGACAGGACTGTCTACGAGCAGTACTTC.

CDR3 nucleotide sequence: TGTGCCAGCAGCCAGATACAGAACACTGAAGCTTTCTTT. As protein: CASSQIQNTEAFF. This chain uses TRBV5-6 with TRBJ1-1; D uncertain. V was trimmed by 4 bases and J by 1 base, leaving 8 bases between them. Germline V CDR1 and CDR2: SGHDT, YYEEEE. The CDR3 runs 13 residues. Filled out from reference TRBV5-6 and TRBJ1-1, the complete variable domain reads DAGVTQSPTHLIKTRGQQVTLRCSPKSGHDTVSWYQQALGQGPQFIFQYYEEEERQRGNFPDRFSGHQFPNYSSELNVNALLLGDSALYLCASSQIQNTEAFFGQGTRLTVV.

The rearrangement joins TRBV6-8 to TRBJ1-4; D possibly corresponds to TRBD1 (6 bases). Germline CDR1 MNHGY, CDR2 SAAAGT. The CDR3 length is 14 residues. The V end lost 2 bases, the J end lost 12 bases, and 16 bases lay between the germline ends. The CDR3 reads CASSYAEQGRELFF. The CDR3 DNA sequence: TGTGCCAGCAGTTACGCGGAACAGGGACGGGAACTGTTTTTT.

For this clone: This specimen includes other DNA sequences encoding the same CDR3. V is TRBV2 and J is TRBJ1-1, with D possibly TRBD1 on 5 matching bases. With 2 bases removed from V and 4 bases from J, the gap between germline ends came to 8 bases. CDR1 is SNHLY and CDR2 is FYNNEI in the germline V gene. The CDR3 runs to 13 residues. The CDR3, as DNA: TGTGCCAGCAGTGAACAGGGCATCACTGAAGCTTTCTTT. This gives the protein CASSEQGITEAFF.

The chain has TRBV27 and TRBJ1-4; 7 bases fit TRBD1. This CDR3 has 14 amino acids. CDR1 is MNHEY, CDR2 SMNVEV, per germline (reference sequence). V was clipped by 5 bases and J by 7 bases; unmatched bases: 7. The CDR3 spells CASSHRGSGEKLFF. The CDR3 region has the DNA TGTGCCAGCAGTCACAGGGGTTCGGGTGAAAAACTGTTTTTT.

The V gene is TRBV27, the J gene TRBJ2-1; D remains unclear. Germline V lookup: CDR1 MNHEY, CDR2 SMNVEV (reference sequence). This CDR3 spans 12 amino acids. Trimming shortened V by 10 bases and J by 6 bases, and 13 bases separated the two germline ends. CDR3 residues: CATRETGNEQFF. CDR3 nucleotides: TGTGCCACCCGAGAGACGGGCAATGAGCAGTTCTTC.